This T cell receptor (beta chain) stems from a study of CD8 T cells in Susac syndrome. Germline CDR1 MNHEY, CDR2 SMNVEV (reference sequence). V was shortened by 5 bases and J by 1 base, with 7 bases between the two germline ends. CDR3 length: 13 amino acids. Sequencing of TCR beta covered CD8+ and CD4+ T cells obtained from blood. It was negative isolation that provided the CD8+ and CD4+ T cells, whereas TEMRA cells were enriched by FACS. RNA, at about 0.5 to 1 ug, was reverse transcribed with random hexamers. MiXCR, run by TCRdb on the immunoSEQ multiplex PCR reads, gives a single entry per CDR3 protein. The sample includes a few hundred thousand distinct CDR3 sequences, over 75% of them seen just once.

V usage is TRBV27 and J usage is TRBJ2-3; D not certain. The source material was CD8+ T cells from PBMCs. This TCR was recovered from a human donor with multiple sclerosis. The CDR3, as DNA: TGTGCCAGCAGTGAAACACGCACAGATACGCAGTATTTT. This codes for CASSETRTDTQYF.